This passage covers 21 T cell receptor beta chains from one sample sequenced in a study of PD-1 and CTLA-4 blockade in melanoma. TCRdb's copy holds only in-frame clones and misses some; the assay was immunoSEQ multiplex PCR. This sample has around 16,000 clones, with 70% to 80% found just once. The sample in question was CD8+ T cells from peripheral blood, obtained from a patient given anti-PD-1 treatment. The receptors derive from a human donor with melanoma.

The chain has TRBV11-3 and TRBJ2-7; D may be TRBD1 or TRBD2 (5 bases each). Trimming stripped 7 bases from V and 4 bases from J, with 14 bases between. From germline, CDR1 is SGHNT and CDR2 YENEEA. The length of the CDR3 is 13 residues. CDR3 protein: CASTQRGVYEQYF. The CDR3 nucleotides read TGTGCCAGCACCCAGAGGGGAGTGTACGAGCAGTACTTC.

The rearrangement joins TRBV2 to TRBJ1-2, with 7 bases that match TRBD1. Germline V gene lookup returns CDR1 SNHLY and CDR2 FYNNEI. The length of the CDR3 is 14 residues. The V and J ends lost 3 bases and 6 bases, in that order; junction bases with no gene match: 7. The CDR3 bases are TGTGCCAGCAGTGACCCGGGACAGCGAGATGGCTACACCTTC. Residues: CASSDPGQRDGYTF. The whole variable domain, remainder taken from reference TRBV2 and TRBJ1-2, is EPEVTQTPSHQVTQMGQEVILRCVPISNHLYFYWYRQILGQKVEFLVSFYNNEISEKSEIFDDQFSVERPDGSNFTLKIRSTKLEDSAMYFCASSDPGQRDGYTFGSGTRLTVV.

V gene TRBV5-6 combines with J gene TRBJ1-1; D is possibly TRBD1 (5 bases). Trimming removed 0 bases from V and 3 bases from J, with 12 bases in between. This CDR3 contains 15 residues. CDR1 and CDR2 (germline): SGHDT, YYEEEE. CDR3 protein: CASSLAVGDYTEAFF. In nucleotides, the CDR3 is TGTGCCAGCAGCTTGGCCGTGGGGGACTACACTGAAGCTTTCTTT.

The CDR3 region has the DNA TGTGCCAGTAGTACGGACGGGAACACTGAAGCTTTCTTT. Translated: CASSTDGNTEAFF. This chain connects TRBV19 to TRBJ1-1; no reliable D call. Germline CDR1 LNHDA, CDR2 SQIVND (reference sequence). The CDR3 is 13 amino acids. Trimming removed 4 bases at V and 1 base at J, with 7 bases between. Looking up the rest from reference TRBV19 and TRBJ1-1 gives the full variable domain: DGGITQSPKYLFRKEGQNVTLSCEQNLNHDAMYWYRQDPGQGLRLIYYSQIVNDFQKGDIAEGYSVSREKKESFPLTVTSAQKNPTAFYLCASSTDGNTEAFFGQGTRLTVV.

In DNA form, the CDR3 reads TGCGCCAGCAGCTTGGAGGAGGGAGGCTACTATGGCTACACCTTC. It yields the protein CASSLEEGGYYGYTF. V is TRBV5-1 and J is TRBJ1-2; D not certain. Germline loops: CDR1 SGHRS, CDR2 YFSETQ. The V end was cut by 0 bases, the J end by 3 bases, with 12 bases between. CDR3 size: 15 residues.

This clone appeared once. This chain connects TRBV15 to TRBJ1-3; no clear D gene. Germline V gives CDR1 LNHNV, CDR2 YYDKDF (reference sequence). The CDR3 is 12 residues long. Trimming shortened V by 1 base and J by 4 bases, and 2 bases separated the two germline ends. DNA of the CDR3: TGTGCCACCAGCAGAGTCGGAAACACCATATATTTT. Its translation is CATSRVGNTIYF.

The rearrangement uses TRBV19 and TRBJ1-3; D gene ambiguous. Between the trimmed V and J ends, which lost 5 bases and 4 bases, there was a span of 9 bases. The CDR3 spans 13 residues. CDR1 and CDR2 (germline): LNHDA, SQIVND (reference sequence). CDR3 sequence (DNA): TGTGCCAGTAGTCCAGGAGGAGGAAACACCATATATTTT. It translates to CASSPGGGNTIYF.

The chain couples TRBV7-9 to TRBJ2-7, with no clear D. Trimming shortened V by 1 base and J by 0 bases, and 16 bases separated the two germline ends. The CDR3 spans 17 residues. Germline V gives CDR1 SEHNR, CDR2 FQNEAQ (reference sequence). CDR3 residues: CASSLGSGPSSSYEQYF. Here the CDR3 DNA reads TGTGCCAGCAGCTTAGGTTCCGGGCCCTCGTCCTCCTACGAGCAGTACTTC.

The rearrangement joins TRBV6-5 to TRBJ2-7; D is perhaps TRBD1 (6 bases). The V and J ends lost 6 bases and 3 bases respectively, with 15 bases between them. Germline V gene lookup returns CDR1 MNHEY and CDR2 SVGAGI. The CDR3 loop spans 14 amino acids. The CDR3 protein is CASRDRDGGYEQYF. CDR3 DNA: TGTGCCAGCAGGGACAGAGATGGGGGCTACGAGCAGTACTTC.

This sequence joins TRBV19 and TRBJ1-1, with D tentatively TRBD1 (5 bases). The germline V gene has CDR1 LNHDA and CDR2 SQIVND (reference sequence). This CDR3 comprises 15 residues. The V end lost 5 bases, the J end lost 4 bases, and 17 bases lay between the germline ends. CDR3 region: CASSRTGRGSTEAFF. Written as DNA, the CDR3 is TGTGCCAGTAGTCGGACGGGTCGGGGGAGCACTGAAGCTTTCTTT.

The V and J genes are TRBV12-3 or TRBV12-4 and TRBJ2-1, with 7 nucleotides matching TRBD2. The CDR3 has 13 amino acids. J gave up 6 bases and V 2 bases, and 1 base lay outside the gene matches. The CDR3 loop reads CASSLTSANEQFF. The CDR3 DNA follows: TGTGCCAGCAGTTTAACTAGCGCCAATGAGCAGTTCTTC.

The rearrangement uses TRBV4-1 and TRBJ2-3, with TRBD2 matching over 13 bases. The CDR3 spans 15 residues. V lost 5 bases and J lost 1; bases outside the gene matches: 0. Germline V gene lookup returns CDR1 MGHRA and CDR2 YSYEKL. The CDR3 protein is CASSGLAGGTDTQYF. DNA for the CDR3: TGCGCCAGCAGCGGACTAGCGGGAGGCACAGATACGCAGTATTTT.

The chain links TRBV3-1 (or the pseudogene TRBV3-2) to TRBJ2-1; the match to TRBD2 covers 12 bases. V lost 3 bases to trimming and J lost 8 bases; unmatched junction nucleotides: 5. This CDR3 is 15 amino acids long. CDR1 and CDR2 (germline): LGHDT, YNNKEL (reference sequence). CDR3 region: CASSQWTSGNDEQFF. CDR3 nucleotide sequence: TGTGCCAGCAGCCAGTGGACTAGCGGGAACGATGAGCAGTTCTTC.

J is TRBJ2-4 and V is TRBV2; tentatively, D is TRBD2 (5 bases). Looked up from germline, CDR1 is SNHLY and CDR2 is FYNNEI. The ends were cut back, 6 bases at V and 15 bases at J, with 15 bases in the middle. This CDR3 is built from 11 residues. CDR3 region: CASRRAGLGYF. DNA of the CDR3: TGTGCCAGCAGGAGGGCGGGCCTTGGGTACTTC.

The chain links TRBV27 to TRBJ2-7; no firm D call. V shed 8 bases and J shed 4 bases, with 18 bases lying between them. The CDR3 length is 14 residues. Germline CDR1 and CDR2: MNHEY and SMNVEV (reference sequence). This CDR3 is CASAGTVLAYEQYF. The CDR3 bases are TGTGCCAGCGCTGGTACCGTGTTAGCTTACGAGCAGTACTTC.

The rearrangement links TRBV3-1 (or the pseudogene TRBV3-2) to TRBJ1-2; TRBD1 is a possible D gene (5 bases). From germline, CDR1 is LGHDT and CDR2 YNNKEL (reference sequence). Trimming took off 4 bases at V and 8 bases at J, with 14 bases between the two ends. The CDR3 contains 13 residues. CDR3 residues: CASSPPDIPGYTF. Here the CDR3 DNA reads TGTGCCAGCAGCCCACCGGACATCCCGGGCTACACCTTC.

The CDR3 is CASSEIWSNTGELFF. CDR3 bases: TGTGCCAGCAGTGAAATTTGGTCAAACACCGGGGAGCTGTTTTTT. The rearrangement uses TRBV6-1 and TRBJ2-2; D gene unclear. The germline CDR1 and CDR2 sequences are MNHNS and SASEGT. V shed 2 bases and J shed 2 bases, with 9 bases lying between them. This CDR3 has 15 amino acids.

The rearrangement links TRBV25-1 to TRBJ1-5; D gene ambiguous. CDR1 is MGHDK and CDR2 is SYGVNS in the germline V gene. The CDR3 has 14 residues. Trimming pared 2 bases from V and 5 bases from J, leaving 10 bases between. The CDR3: CASSEGWDHQPQHF. In DNA form, the CDR3 reads TGTGCCAGCAGTGAAGGTTGGGATCATCAGCCCCAGCATTTT.

This clone has only one observation. The V call is TRBV27, the J call TRBJ1-1; 9 nucleotides align to TRBD1. The J segment lost 1 base and the V segment lost 1 base, leaving 1 base of the junction unmatched. There are 15 residues in the CDR3. Germline V gene data show CDR1 as MNHEY and CDR2 as SMNVEV (reference sequence). The CDR3 DNA reads TGTGCCAGCAGTTTATACAGGGGGCCGAACACTGAAGCTTTCTTT. This translates into CASSLYRGPNTEAFF.

CDR3 nucleotide sequence: TGTGCCAGCAGCCTCGCTCTCGAGCAGTACTTC. It encodes CASSLALEQYF. V usage is TRBV7-8 and J usage is TRBJ2-7; D is undetermined. This CDR3 spans 11 amino acids. V was clipped by 5 bases and J by 6 bases, with 8 bases between them. Germline loops: CDR1 SGHVS, CDR2 FQNEAQ. Full variable domain (missing parts from reference TRBV7-8 and TRBJ2-7): GAGVSQSPRYKVAKRGQDVALRCDPISGHVSLFWYQQALGQGPEFLTYFQNEAQLDKSGLPSDRFFAERPEGSVSTLKIQRTQQEDSAVYLCASSLALEQYFGPGTRLTVT.

This clone was seen only once. This chain links TRBV14 with TRBJ2-6; D remains unclear. Trimming pared 0 bases from V and 0 bases from J, leaving 6 bases between. This CDR3 comprises 16 residues. The germline V gene encodes CDR1 SGHDN and CDR2 FVKESK. CDR3 in amino acids: CASSQDGSSGANVLTF. DNA for the CDR3: TGTGCCAGCAGCCAAGATGGCAGCTCTGGGGCCAACGTCCTGACTTTC.